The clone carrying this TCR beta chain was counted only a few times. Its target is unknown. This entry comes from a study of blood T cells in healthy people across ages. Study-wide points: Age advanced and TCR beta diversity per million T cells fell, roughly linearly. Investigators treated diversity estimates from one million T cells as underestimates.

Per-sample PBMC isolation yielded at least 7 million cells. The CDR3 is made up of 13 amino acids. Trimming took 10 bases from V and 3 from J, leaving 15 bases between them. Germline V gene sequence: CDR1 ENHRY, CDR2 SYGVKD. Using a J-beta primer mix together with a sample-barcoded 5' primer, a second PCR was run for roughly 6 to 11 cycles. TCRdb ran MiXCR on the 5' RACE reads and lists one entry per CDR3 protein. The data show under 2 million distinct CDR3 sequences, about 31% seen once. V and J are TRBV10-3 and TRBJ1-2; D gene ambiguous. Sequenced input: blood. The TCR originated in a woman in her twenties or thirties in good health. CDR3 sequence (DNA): TGTGCCACCGGAACAACAGAAGACTATGGCTACACCTTC. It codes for CATGTTEDYGYTF.